These 15 T cell receptor beta chains share one sample of origin, sequenced in a study of blood T cells in healthy people across ages (dated by TCRdb to the mid-2010s). The library was obtained by 5' RACE. Sequencing relied on an Illumina HiSeq 2500. A second roughly 7 to 12 cycle PCR used a sample-barcoded 5' primer and a J-beta primer mix. The public reads were reanalyzed by TCRdb: fastp trimming at Q25, MiXCR alignment, in-frame beta chains only. Entries are consolidated by CDR3 protein sequence, retaining the most common genes and DNA. The sample table records some 1.5 million distinct CDR3 sequences; about 30% of these occur just once. Roughly 8% of the sample rests with the top ten. Sequences were obtained from blood. Source of these receptors: a woman in her twenties or thirties in good health.

About this clonotype: At one of its ends the junction is not consistent with the germline gene, which may arise from a read error. The chain has TRBV6-1 and TRBJ2-1, with 9 bases matching TRBD2. The CDR3 sequence is 18 residues long. The germline gives CDR1 MNHNS, CDR2 SASEGT. CDR3 sequence reads: CANSDLEGREGSYNEQFF. DNA of the CDR3: TGTGCCAACAGTGACCTCGAAGGGCGGGAGGGTTCCTACAATGAGCAGTTCTTC.

This clonotype has just a few counts. The V and J genes are TRBV6-5 and TRBJ1-1; D not resolved. V shed 2 bases and J shed 1 base, with 5 bases lying between them. The germline CDR1 and CDR2 sequences are MNHEY and SVGAGI. The CDR3 is made up of 13 amino acids. This CDR3 is CASSYEANTEAFF. In DNA, the CDR3 is TGTGCCAGCAGTTACGAAGCGAACACTGAAGCTTTCTTT.

Ten or more counts support this clonotype. The genes are TRBV5-1 and TRBJ2-1, with a tentative D call TRBD1 (5 bases). This CDR3 has 12 residues. The germline CDR1 and CDR2 sequences are SGHRS and YFSETQ. The V and J ends lost 0 bases and 9 bases respectively, with 7 bases between them. For the CDR3, the DNA is TGCGCCAGCAGCTTGGACAGGCGTGAGCAGTTCTTC. It specifies CASSLDRREQFF.

This sequence joins TRBV6-5 and TRBJ1-6, with D possibly being TRBD1 (5 bases). Germline CDR1 MNHEY, CDR2 SVGAGI. V dropped 2 bases and J dropped 3 bases, with 14 bases sitting between them. CDR3 length: 17 amino acids. The CDR3 DNA reads as TGTGCCAGCAGTTACAATGGCAGGGTGGGCTATAATTCACCCCTCCACTTT. This gives the protein CASSYNGRVGYNSPLHF.

The chain is built from TRBV2 and TRBJ2-4; 8 bases are a match to TRBD2. The J call may be faulty, since TRBJ2-5 better matches the DNA end. This CDR3 has 16 residues. Germline V lookup: CDR1 SNHLY, CDR2 FYNNEI. The CDR3 DNA follows: TGTGCCACCGGGGGTAATCTAGCGGGTGGCATGGAGACCCAGTACTTC. This translates into CATGGNLAGGMETQYF.

In this sample, this clonotype turned up many times. The V call is TRBV28, the J call TRBJ2-7; a possible D gene is TRBD2 (5 bases). With 8 bases removed from V and 2 bases from J, the gap between germline ends came to 13 bases. The CDR3 length is 13 residues. From germline, CDR1 is MDHEN and CDR2 SYDVKM. CDR3 residues: CASATGGPYEQYF. Here the CDR3 DNA reads TGTGCCAGCGCGACCGGAGGCCCCTACGAGCAGTACTTC. Combining the CDR3 with reference TRBV28 and TRBJ2-7 gives the whole variable domain DVKVTQSSRYLVKRTGEKVFLECVQDMDHENMFWYRQDPGLGLRLIYFSYDVKMKEKGDIPEGYSVSREKKERFSLILESASTNQTSMYLCASATGGPYEQYFGPGTRLTVT.

This clonotype was observed many times. The chain is built from TRBV20-1 and TRBJ2-1; no definite D call. Trimming cost V 6 bases and J 5 bases, with 11 bases left between them. The CDR3 spans 12 residues. The germline V gene has CDR1 DFQATT and CDR2 SNEGSKA (reference sequence). The CDR3 coding sequence is TGCAGTGCCCCCTATACTAACAATGAGCAGTTCTTC. Translating gives CSAPYTNNEQFF.

Concerning this clonotype: A much larger clone is a single base away; this may be a read error. V and J are TRBV9 and TRBJ2-3; D perhaps matches TRBD2 (6 bases). Deletions cut 3 bases from V and 4 bases from J, with 9 bases between. This CDR3 region has 13 residues. Germline V lookup: CDR1 SGDLS, CDR2 YYNGEE. In nucleotides, the CDR3 is TGTGCCAGCAGCGCCGGGACTGCAGATACGCAGTATTTT. It translates to CASSAGTADTQYF.

In this sample, this clonotype turned up many times. The chain combines TRBV5-1 with TRBJ2-7, with D unresolved. Trimming pared 0 bases from V and 3 bases from J, leaving 7 bases between. CDR3 size: 13 residues. CDR1 and CDR2 from the germline V gene are SGHRS and YFSETQ. The DNA for the CDR3 is TGCGCCAGCAGCTTGGCCCGTTACTACGAGCAGTACTTC. Encoded protein: CASSLARYYEQYF.

The table lists this clonotype with a few counts. The chain is built from TRBV28 and TRBJ1-5, with D possibly being TRBD1 (6 bases). Trimming removed 7 bases at V and 6 bases at J, with 19 bases between. CDR1 and CDR2 from the germline V gene are MDHEN and SYDVKM. The CDR3 length is 15 residues. Here the CDR3 reads CASNTDRRGRQPQHF. As DNA, the CDR3 is TGTGCCAGCAACACGGACCGCCGGGGGCGTCAGCCCCAGCATTTT.

This clonotype was seen at least ten times. This sequence joins TRBV24-1 and TRBJ2-1; 7 nucleotides agree with TRBD1. The CDR3 sequence is 15 residues long. Germline-derived CDR1 and CDR2 are KGHDR and SFDVKD. The V and J ends lost 3 bases and 9 bases, in that order; junction bases with no gene match: 10. The CDR3 region is CATSDPGQRGIEQFF. CDR3 nucleotide sequence: TGTGCCACCAGTGATCCGGGACAGAGGGGGATTGAGCAGTTCTTC.

The V call is TRBV12-3 or TRBV12-4, the J call TRBJ1-6, with 7 bases that match TRBD1. The trim removed 7 bases at V and 8 bases at J, leaving 11 bases unmatched. The CDR3 runs to 15 residues. The DNA for the CDR3 is TGTGCCAGCAAGACCGCGGGACAGCATGATTCACCCCTCCACTTT. Encoded protein: CASKTAGQHDSPLHF.

For this clonotype: A much larger clone lies a single base off, so this may be a read error. The chain employs TRBV28 and TRBJ2-4; the D is unclear. The DNA end is a closer match to TRBJ2-7, so the J assignment may be wrong. In germline, CDR1 is MDHEN, CDR2 SYDVKM. This CDR3 has 12 residues. CDR3 DNA sequence: TGTGCCAGCAGTTTTCCCCGCCGCGAGCAGTACTTC. Encoded protein: CASSFPRREQYF.

This clonotype occurred a few times. This rearrangement joins TRBV29-1 to TRBJ2-3; TRBD1 might be the D (6 bases). The V end was cut by 3 bases, the J end by 2 bases, with 12 bases between. Germline V lookup: CDR1 SQVTM, CDR2 ANQGSEA. This CDR3 has 14 residues. The DNA for the CDR3 is TGCAGCGTTGACCGGGACATTAACACAGATACGCAGTATTTT. This gives the protein CSVDRDINTDTQYF.

This clonotype was counted between two and nine times. The gene calls are TRBV10-3 and TRBJ1-2; TRBD1 agrees at 8 bases. Germline lookup yields CDR1 ENHRY and CDR2 SYGVKD. V gave up 2 bases and J gave up 4 bases; unmatched junction bases: 6. The CDR3 is 15 amino acids. CDR3 sequence (DNA): TGTGCCATCAGTGAGGCGACAGGGGACGGCTATGGCTACACCTTC. This sequence encodes CAISEATGDGYGYTF.